The T cell receptor (beta chain) under discussion was sequenced for a study of shared clonotypes between healthy human individuals. About the study: Participating donors consisted of a couple of women and a few men aged 18 to 49. General study points: Investigators expected sequencing depth to affect clonotype sharing among donors.

In regard to this clone: The target antigen is unknown.

The ends lost 7 bases at V and 2 bases at J; junction bases unmatched: 4. CDR1 SQVTM and CDR2 ANQGSEA come from the germline V gene. The CDR3 has 12 amino acids. Naive CD8 cells comprised CD45RO-negative, CCR7-positively selected cells, excluding terminally differentiated effector memory CD45RA+ cells. Clones were sequenced by immunoSEQ multiplex PCR, and TCRdb holds only the in-frame ones, with some missing. The sample lists hundreds of thousands of clones, around 95% occurring once. This chain links TRBV29-1 with TRBJ2-7; 8 bases are a match to TRBD2. The sample taken for sequencing was naive CD8+ T cells sorted from blood. The origin of this receptor is a woman aged 25 to 39 in good health. The CDR3 here is CSAGTRAYEQYF. The CDR3 nucleotides read TGCAGCGCCGGGACTAGAGCCTACGAGCAGTACTTC.